This paragraph covers one TCR beta chain sequence. Its specificity is not known. TCRdb's copy holds only in-frame clones and misses some; the assay was immunoSEQ multiplex PCR. The repertoire includes more than 80,000 clones, around 86% of them detected once, and 17% sits in the top ten. Trimming stripped 4 bases from V and 7 bases from J, with 11 bases between. The germline CDR1 and CDR2 sequences are SGDLS and YYNGEE. This CDR3 contains 13 residues. The sample belongs to a study of graft-versus-host responses after intestinal transplantation. About the study: As for transplant type, recipients had multivisceral, liver-intestinal, or isolated intestinal grafts. Tacrolimus plus steroids were given to all recipients for approximately three years, preceded by anti-thymocyte globulin induction. Study-wide results and limits: Early post-transplant HvG declines tracked with peak circulating GvH clone levels. Individuals carrying graft-donor T cell macrochimerism showed high graft-versus-host to host-versus-graft clonal ratios in allografts.

This chain uses TRBV9 with TRBJ2-2; no firm D call. This sequence was found in a human donor who received an intestinal transplant. The sample in question was unstimulated CD8+ T cells sorted from spleen or lymph node cells, obtained before intestinal transplant. The CDR3 nucleotides read TGTGCCAGCAGCCCCCGGGCAGGCGGGGAGCTGTTTTTT. This sequence encodes CASSPRAGGELFF.